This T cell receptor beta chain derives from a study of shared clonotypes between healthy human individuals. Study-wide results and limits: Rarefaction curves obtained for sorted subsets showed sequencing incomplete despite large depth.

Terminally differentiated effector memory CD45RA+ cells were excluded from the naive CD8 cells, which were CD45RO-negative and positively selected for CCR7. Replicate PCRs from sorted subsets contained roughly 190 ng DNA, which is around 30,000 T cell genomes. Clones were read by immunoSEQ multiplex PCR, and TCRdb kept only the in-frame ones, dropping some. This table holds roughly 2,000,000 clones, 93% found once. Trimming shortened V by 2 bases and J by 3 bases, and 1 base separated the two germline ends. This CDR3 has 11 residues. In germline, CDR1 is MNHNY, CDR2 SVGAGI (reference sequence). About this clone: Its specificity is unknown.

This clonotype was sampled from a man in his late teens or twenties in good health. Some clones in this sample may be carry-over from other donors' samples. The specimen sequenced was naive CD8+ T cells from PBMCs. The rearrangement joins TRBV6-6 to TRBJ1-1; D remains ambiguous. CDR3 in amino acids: CASSYDTEAFF. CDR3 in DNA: TGTGCCAGCAGTTACGACACTGAAGCTTTCTTT.